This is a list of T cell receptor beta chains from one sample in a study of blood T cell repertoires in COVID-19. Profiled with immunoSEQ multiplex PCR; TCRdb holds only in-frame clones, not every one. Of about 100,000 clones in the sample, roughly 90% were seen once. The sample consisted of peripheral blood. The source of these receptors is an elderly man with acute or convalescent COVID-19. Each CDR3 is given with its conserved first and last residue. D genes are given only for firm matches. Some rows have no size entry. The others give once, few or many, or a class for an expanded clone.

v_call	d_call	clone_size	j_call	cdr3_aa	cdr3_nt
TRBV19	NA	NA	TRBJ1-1	CASNAGLTGTEAFF	TGTGCCAGTAATGCAGGGCTCACCGGCACTGAAGCTTTCTTT
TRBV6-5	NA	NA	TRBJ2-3	CASRDTTDTQYF	TGTGCCAGCAGGGACACCACAGATACGCAGTATTTT
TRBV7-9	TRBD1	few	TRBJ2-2	CASSPNTPGTGITGELFF	TGTGCCAGCAGCCCCAATACCCCCGGGACAGGAATTACCGGGGAGCTGTTTTTT
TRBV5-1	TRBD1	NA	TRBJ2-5	CASSSTGVGETQYF	TGCGCCAGCAGCTCTACAGGGGTGGGGGAGACCCAGTACTTC
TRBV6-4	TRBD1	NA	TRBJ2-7	CASLSGQYYEQYF	TGTGCCAGCCTTTCGGGACAGTACTACGAGCAGTACTTC
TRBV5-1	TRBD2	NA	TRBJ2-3	CASSLVLAGPTDTQYF	TGCGCCAGCAGCTTGGTTTTAGCGGGACCCACAGATACGCAGTATTTT
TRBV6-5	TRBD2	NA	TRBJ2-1	CASAGVHNEQFF	TGTGCCAGCGCGGGAGTACACAATGAGCAGTTCTTC
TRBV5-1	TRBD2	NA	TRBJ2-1	CASSWVGTSGTYNEQFF	TGCGCCAGCAGCTGGGTTGGGACTAGCGGGACTTACAATGAGCAGTTCTTC
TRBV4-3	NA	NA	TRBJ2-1	CASSQERGLDNEQFF	TGCGCCAGCAGCCAAGAGCGGGGTCTCGACAATGAGCAGTTCTTC
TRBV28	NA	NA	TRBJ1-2	CATNQGSYGYTF	TGTGCCACCAACCAGGGTTCCTATGGCTACACCTTC
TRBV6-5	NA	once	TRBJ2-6	CASEGISGANVLTF	TGTGCCAGCGAGGGCATTTCTGGGGCCAACGTCCTGACTTTC
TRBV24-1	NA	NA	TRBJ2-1	CATSDLAADSYNEQFF	TGTGCCACCAGTGATTTAGCGGCAGACTCCTACAATGAGCAGTTCTTC
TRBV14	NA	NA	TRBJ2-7	CASSRLLAGEQYF	TGTGCCAGCAGCCGCTTACTAGCAGGCGAGCAGTACTTC
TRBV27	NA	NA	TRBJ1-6	CASTRGSYNSPLHF	TGTGCCAGCACCCGGGGCTCCTATAATTCACCCCTCCACTTT
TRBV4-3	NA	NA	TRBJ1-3	CASSQGGSRGNTIYF	TGCGCCAGCAGCCAAGGGGGCTCAAGAGGAAACACCATATATTTT
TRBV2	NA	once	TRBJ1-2	CASSQSGGLDYGYTF	TGTGCCAGCAGCCAGTCGGGAGGGTTGGACTATGGCTACACCTTC
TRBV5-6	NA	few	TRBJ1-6	CASSSVRQGNSPLHF	TGTGCCAGCAGTTCCGTTCGTCAGGGGAATTCACCCCTCCACTTT
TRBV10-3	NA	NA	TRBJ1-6	CAISLERYNSPLHF	TGTGCCATCAGCCTAGAACGGTATAATTCACCCCTCCACTTT
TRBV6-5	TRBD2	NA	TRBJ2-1	CASSISGSSYNEQFF	TGTGCCAGCAGTATTAGCGGGAGCTCCTACAATGAGCAGTTCTTC
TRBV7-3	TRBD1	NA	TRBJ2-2	CASSQSGTANTGELFF	TGTGCCAGCAGCCAATCCGGGACAGCGAACACCGGGGAGCTGTTTTTT
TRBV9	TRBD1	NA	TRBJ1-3	CASSVAPTGLGNTIYF	TGTGCCAGCAGCGTAGCCCCGACAGGGCTGGGAAACACCATATATTTT
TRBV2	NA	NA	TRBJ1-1	CASTSRSYTEAFF	TGTGCCAGCACTTCGAGGTCCTACACTGAAGCTTTCTTT
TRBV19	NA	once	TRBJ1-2	CASSAHSGGRDGYTF	TGTGCCAGTAGTGCCCACAGCGGCGGTCGGGATGGCTACACCTTC
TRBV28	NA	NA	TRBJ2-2	CASRRDFRNTGELFF	TGTGCCAGCAGAAGGGACTTTAGGAACACCGGGGAGCTGTTTTTT
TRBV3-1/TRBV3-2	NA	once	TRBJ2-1	CASSQVPNNEQFF	TGTGCCAGCAGCCAAGTTCCCAACAATGAGCAGTTCTTC
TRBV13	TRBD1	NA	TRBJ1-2	CASSGDRGTSYTF	TGTGCCAGCAGCGGGGACAGGGGGACGAGCTACACCTTC
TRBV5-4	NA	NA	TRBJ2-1	CASSLEPGLAYNEQFF	TGTGCCAGCAGCTTGGAACCAGGGCTCGCCTACAATGAGCAGTTCTTC
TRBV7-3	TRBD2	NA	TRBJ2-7	CASSPTRVRALAGTSYEQYF	TGTGCCAGCAGCCCCACCAGGGTCAGGGCACTAGCGGGGACTTCCTACGAGCAGTACTTC
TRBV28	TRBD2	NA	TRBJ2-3	CASSFPSGGGAPDTQYF	TGTGCCAGCAGTTTCCCTTCGGGGGGGGGAGCGCCAGATACGCAGTATTTT
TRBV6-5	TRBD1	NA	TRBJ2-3	CASSLGQGTDTQYF	TGTGCCAGCAGCCTTGGACAGGGAACAGATACGCAGTATTTT
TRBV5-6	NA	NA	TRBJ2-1	CASSWFRSEQFF	TGTGCCAGCAGCTGGTTTAGGAGTGAGCAGTTCTTC
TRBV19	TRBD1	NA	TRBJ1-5	CASSITRTGADNQPQHF	TGTGCCAGTAGTATCACCCGGACAGGGGCCGACAATCAGCCCCAGCATTTT
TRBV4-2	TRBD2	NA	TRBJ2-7	CASSQDFTSGSNYEQYF	TGTGCCAGCAGCCAAGATTTTACTAGCGGGAGTAACTACGAGCAGTACTTC
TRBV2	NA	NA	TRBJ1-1	CASSEGVRGEAFF	TGTGCCAGCAGTGAAGGTGTTCGCGGTGAAGCTTTCTTT
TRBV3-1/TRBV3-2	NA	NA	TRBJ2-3	CASSQASGTPDTQYF	TGTGCCAGCAGCCAAGCCTCCGGGACTCCGGATACGCAGTATTTT
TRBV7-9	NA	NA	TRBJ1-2	CASSFGGDRAGYTF	TGTGCCAGCAGCTTCGGGGGTGATCGTGCTGGCTACACCTTC
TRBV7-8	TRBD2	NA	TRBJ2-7	CASSRTSGYEQYF	TGTGCCAGCAGCCGTACTAGCGGATACGAGCAGTACTTC
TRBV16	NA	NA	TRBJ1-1	CASSPRQNTEAFF	TGTGCCAGCAGCCCGCGACAGAACACTGAAGCTTTCTTT
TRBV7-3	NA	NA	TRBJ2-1	CASSRIARNEQFF	TGTGCCAGCAGCCGGATTGCGAGGAATGAGCAGTTCTTC
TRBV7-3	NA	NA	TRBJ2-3	CASSARGRGTDTQYF	TGTGCCAGCAGCGCGCGTGGGCGAGGCACAGATACGCAGTATTTT